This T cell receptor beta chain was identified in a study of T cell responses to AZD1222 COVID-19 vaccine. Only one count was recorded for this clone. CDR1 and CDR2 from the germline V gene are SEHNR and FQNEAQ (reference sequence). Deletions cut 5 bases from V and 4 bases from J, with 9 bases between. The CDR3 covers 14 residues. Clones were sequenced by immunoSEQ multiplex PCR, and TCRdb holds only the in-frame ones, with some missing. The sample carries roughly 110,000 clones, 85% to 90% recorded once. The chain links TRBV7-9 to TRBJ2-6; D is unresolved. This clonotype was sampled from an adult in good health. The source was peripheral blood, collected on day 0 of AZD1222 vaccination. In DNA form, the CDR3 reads TGTGCCAGCAGCCCATACACCGGGGCCAACGTCCTGACTTTC. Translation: CASSPYTGANVLTF.